Each of the 5 T cell receptor beta chains below was sequenced from the same sample in a study of T cells after somatic rescue of genetic block. TCRdb's copy holds only in-frame clones and misses some; the assay was immunoSEQ multiplex PCR. The sample contains about 67,000 clones, 92% of which appear only once. Sequencing was carried out using peripheral blood mononuclear cells (PBMCs). The receptors derive from a man aged 40-49 years.

The chain uses TRBV5-1 and TRBJ1-5; no reliable D call. The CDR3 length is 15 residues. V dropped 0 bases and J dropped 0 bases, with 7 bases sitting between them. CDR1 and CDR2 from the germline V gene are SGHRS and YFSETQ. CDR3 sequence reads: CASSLGGYSNQPQHF. DNA for the CDR3: TGCGCCAGCAGCTTGGGAGGGTATAGCAATCAGCCCCAGCATTTT.

The J gene is TRBJ2-3, the V gene TRBV7-3; 10 bases agree with TRBD1. The trim removed 5 bases at V and 6 bases at J, leaving 8 bases unmatched. CDR1 SGHTA and CDR2 FQGTGA come from the germline V gene. There are 15 residues in the CDR3. CDR3: CASSTRGQGSDTQYF. CDR3 nucleotide sequence: TGTGCCAGCAGCACAAGGGGACAGGGGAGCGATACGCAGTATTTT.

V usage is TRBV7-9 and J usage is TRBJ1-4; D is ambiguous. Trimming removed 3 bases from V and 3 bases from J, with 8 bases in between. The CDR3 runs to 14 residues. CDR1 and CDR2 (germline): SEHNR, FQNEAQ (reference sequence). CDR3: CASSFAGSNEKLFF. CDR3 DNA: TGTGCCAGCAGCTTCGCGGGGTCTAATGAAAAACTGTTTTTT.

The J gene is TRBJ2-7, the V gene TRBV21-1. TRBV21-1 is a pseudogene locus. This CDR3 spans 14 amino acids. The CDR3: CASSPDQGPHEQYF. The CDR3 region has the DNA TGTGCCAGCAGCCCCGACCAGGGACCCCACGAGCAGTACTTC.

This chain uses TRBV6-4 with TRBJ2-2, with 9 bases fitting TRBD1. V lost 4 bases to trimming and J lost 4 bases; unmatched junction nucleotides: 7. Looked up from germline, CDR1 is MRHNA and CDR2 is SNTAGT. There are 16 residues in the CDR3. This chain's CDR3 is CASSGTGGDGTGELFF. CDR3 DNA sequence: TGTGCCAGCAGTGGAACAGGGGGCGACGGCACCGGGGAGCTGTTTTTT.